This T cell receptor beta chain comes out of a study of blood T cell repertoires in COVID-19. On the study more broadly: COVID-19 samples, acute and convalescent, were from the United States, Italy and Spain. From T cells, B-cell-depleted T cells, or PBMCs came the material, which was cDNA or gDNA.

Here immunoSEQ multiplex PCR was the method, and the copy in TCRdb shows in-frame clones only, minus some. The sample includes approximately 350,000 clones, 86% of them seen just once. It was during active infection that Seattle patients were enrolled and then longitudinally followed. The source of this sequence is a woman aged 60-75 years with COVID-19, enrolled during active disease. Sequenced material: peripheral blood.

CDR3 DNA: TGTGCCAGCAGCCAATTGTTTGGGGCTCGTGATTCACCCCTCCACTTT. Protein: CASSQLFGARDSPLHF. The gene calls are TRBV4-2 and TRBJ1-6; D might be TRBD1 (5 bases). Between the trimmed V and J ends, which lost 2 bases and 8 bases, there was a span of 16 bases. Germline-derived CDR1 and CDR2 are LGHNA and YNFKEQ. The CDR3 contains 16 residues.